The rows below give T cell receptor beta chains drawn from one sample of a study of cytomegalovirus exposure and HLA in healthy donors. Clones were read by immunoSEQ multiplex PCR, and TCRdb kept only the in-frame ones, dropping some. Of about 98,000 clones listed, 87% are singletons. Source material: PBMCs. Source of these receptors: a man aged 18-30 years in good health and CMV-seropositive. The CDR3 runs from the conserved cysteine through the conserved F or W. D genes are given only for firm matches. Some rows mark clone size as missing; the rest say once, few, many or name a class of expanded clone.

>TRBJ1-5|NA|TRBV5-5|NA
CASSTGINSNQPQHF
TGTGCCAGCAGCACCGGGATTAATAGCAATCAGCCCCAGCATTTT
>TRBJ2-1|TRBD2|TRBV9|NA
CASSPFPGTSLFGDEQFF
TGTGCCAGCAGCCCCTTCCCGGGGACTAGCCTTTTTGGGGATGAGCAGTTCTTC
>TRBJ2-1|TRBD2|TRBV11-2|NA
CASSPERGALYNEQFF
TGTGCCAGCAGCCCGGAGCGGGGTGCCCTCTACAATGAGCAGTTCTTC
>TRBJ2-5|NA|TRBV5-1|NA
CASSLSHYQETQYF
TGCGCCAGCAGCCTTAGCCATTACCAAGAGACCCAGTACTTC
>TRBJ2-2|TRBD2|TRBV7-3|once
CASSLTSGGARTGELFF
TGTGCCAGCAGCTTAACTAGCGGGGGGGCCCGGACCGGGGAGCTGTTTTTT
>TRBJ2-7|NA|TRBV28|NA
CASLGRNRDKTYEQYF
TGTGCCAGCTTAGGGAGAAACCGGGACAAGACCTACGAGCAGTACTTC
>TRBJ2-7|NA|TRBV18|NA
CASSPLRGPHEQYF
TGTGCCAGCTCACCACTCAGGGGCCCCCACGAGCAGTACTTC
>TRBJ1-4|NA|TRBV9|NA
CASSLGQGLSNEKLFF
TGTGCCAGCAGCCTCGGGCAGGGTTTGTCTAATGAAAAACTGTTTTTT
>TRBJ2-7|NA|TRBV4-1|once
CASSHASRYSNPYEQYF
TGCGCCAGCAGCCACGCGAGCCGGTATTCTAATCCCTACGAGCAGTACTTC
>TRBJ1-2|NA|TRBV6-6|NA
CASSQGRGLNGYTF
TGTGCCAGCAGTCAGGGGCGGGGGTTGAATGGCTACACCTTC
>TRBJ1-1|NA|TRBV9|NA
CASSVDWDTEAFF
TGTGCCAGCAGCGTGGACTGGGACACTGAAGCTTTCTTT
>TRBJ2-1|NA|TRBV7-6|NA
CASSLGVGRTGSWEFF
TGTGCCAGCAGCTTAGGTGTCGGGAGAACGGGGAGTTGGGAGTTCTTC
>TRBJ2-1|TRBD2|TRBV2|NA
CASNRLGTSVNNEQFF
TGTGCCAGCAATAGGTTAGGGACTAGCGTAAACAATGAGCAGTTCTTC
>TRBJ1-1|TRBD1|TRBV5-1|NA
CASSFRDRDLAFF
TGCGCCAGCAGCTTTAGGGACAGGGATTTGGCTTTCTTT
>TRBJ2-7|TRBD2|TRBV28|NA
CASSAPTSGSYEQYF
TGTGCCAGCAGCGCCCCGACTAGCGGGAGTTACGAGCAGTACTTC
>TRBJ2-5|NA|TRBV4-2|once
CASSQDGVGGGRGETQYF
TGTGCCAGCAGCCAAGACGGTGTGGGGGGGGGCCGGGGAGAGACCCAGTACTTC
>TRBJ1-5|NA|TRBV6-5|NA
CASSYRLHGNQPQHF
TGTGCCAGCAGTTATCGACTGCACGGCAATCAGCCCCAGCATTTT
>TRBJ1-5|NA|TRBV27|NA
CASSLQGGNQPQHF
TGTGCCAGCAGTTTACAGGGCGGAAATCAGCCCCAGCATTTT
>TRBJ2-1|TRBD2|TRBV5-8|NA
CASSPGTSVYNEQFF
TGTGCCAGCAGTCCCGGGACTAGCGTATACAATGAGCAGTTCTTC
>TRBJ2-7|TRBD1|TRBV18|NA
CASSLTGDYEQYF
TGTGCCAGCTCACTGACAGGGGACTACGAGCAGTACTTC
>TRBJ1-4|TRBD1|TRBV7-9|NA
CASSSTGGDEKLFF
TGTGCCAGCAGCTCGACAGGGGGGGATGAAAAACTGTTTTTT
>TRBJ1-1|NA|TRBV6-8|NA
CASSYIAGTGLFPEAFF
TGTGCCAGCAGTTATATCGCGGGAACCGGTCTCTTCCCTGAAGCTTTCTTT
>TRBJ1-4|TRBD1|TRBV6-6|NA
CASSYRTGRSEKLFF
TGTGCCAGCAGTTACCGGACAGGAAGGAGTGAAAAACTGTTTTTT